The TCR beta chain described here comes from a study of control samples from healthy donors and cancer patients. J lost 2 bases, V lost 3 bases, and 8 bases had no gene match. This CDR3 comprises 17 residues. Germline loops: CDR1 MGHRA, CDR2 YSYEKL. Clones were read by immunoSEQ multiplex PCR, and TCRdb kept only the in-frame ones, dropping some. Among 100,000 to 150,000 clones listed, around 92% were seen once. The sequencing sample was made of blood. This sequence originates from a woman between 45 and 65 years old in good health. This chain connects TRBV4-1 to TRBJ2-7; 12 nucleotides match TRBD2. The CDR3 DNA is TGCGCCAGCAGCCATCGACTAGCGGGGGCTAGTCCCTACGAGCAGTACTTC. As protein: CASSHRLAGASPYEQYF.